This T cell receptor (beta chain) emerged from a study of blood T cells in healthy people across ages. The study drew donors from healthy Caucasian individuals in Russia aged about 6 to 90. Concerning this clonotype itself: Its antigen remains unidentified.

A second PCR of 7 to 11 cycles used a sample-barcoded 5' primer and a J-beta primer mix. Using its own MiXCR run on the 5' RACE reads, TCRdb lists one record per CDR3 protein. This sample has almost 1 million distinct CDR3 sequences, with 51% found just once. The CDR3 consists of 13 residues. The ends lost 7 bases at V and 4 bases at J; junction bases unmatched: 8. CDR1 is SQVTM, CDR2 ANQGSEA, per germline. Study-wide findings and caveats: Fewer expanded clones and more diversity marked long-lived versus aged donors. Researchers said unsorted PBMCs prevented a conclusive naive versus antigen-experienced comparison.

V gene TRBV29-1 combines with J gene TRBJ1-2; TRBD1 agrees at 8 bases. Specimen: blood. This TCR was recovered from a woman aged 55-70 years in good health. The CDR3 DNA is TGCAGCGCCGGGACAGGACCGACCTATGGCTACACCTTC. Translated, it gives CSAGTGPTYGYTF.